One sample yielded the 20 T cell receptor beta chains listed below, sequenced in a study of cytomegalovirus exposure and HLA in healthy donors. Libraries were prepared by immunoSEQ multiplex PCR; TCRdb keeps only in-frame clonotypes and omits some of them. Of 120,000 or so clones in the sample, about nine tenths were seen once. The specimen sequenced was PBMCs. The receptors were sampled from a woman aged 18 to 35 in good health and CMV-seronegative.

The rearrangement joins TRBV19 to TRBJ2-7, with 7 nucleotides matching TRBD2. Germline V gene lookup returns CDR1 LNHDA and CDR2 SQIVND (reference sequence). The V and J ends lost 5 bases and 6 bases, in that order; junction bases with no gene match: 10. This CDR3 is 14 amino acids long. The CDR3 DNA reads TGTGCCAGTAGTTCCAGGGCGGGAGTAAGCGAGCAGTACTTC. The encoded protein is CASSSRAGVSEQYF.

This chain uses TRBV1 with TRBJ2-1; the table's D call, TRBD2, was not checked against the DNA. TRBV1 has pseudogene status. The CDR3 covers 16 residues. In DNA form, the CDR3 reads TGCACCAGCAGCCAAGGGATGCGGGAGTCCTACAATGAGCAGTTCTTC. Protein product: CTSSQGMRESYNEQFF.

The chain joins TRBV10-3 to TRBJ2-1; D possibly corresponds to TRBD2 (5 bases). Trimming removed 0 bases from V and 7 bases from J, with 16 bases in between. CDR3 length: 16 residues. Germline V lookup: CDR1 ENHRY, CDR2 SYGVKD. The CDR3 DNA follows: TGTGCCATCAGTGAGTCGATTCTGAGGGCCATGAATGAGCAGTTCTTC. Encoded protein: CAISESILRAMNEQFF.

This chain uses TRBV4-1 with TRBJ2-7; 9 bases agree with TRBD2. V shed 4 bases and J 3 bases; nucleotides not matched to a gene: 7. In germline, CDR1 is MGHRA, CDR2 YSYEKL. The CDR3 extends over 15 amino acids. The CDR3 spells CASSLSLAGNYEQYF. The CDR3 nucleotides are TGCGCCAGCAGCCTCTCCCTAGCGGGAAACTACGAGCAGTACTTC.

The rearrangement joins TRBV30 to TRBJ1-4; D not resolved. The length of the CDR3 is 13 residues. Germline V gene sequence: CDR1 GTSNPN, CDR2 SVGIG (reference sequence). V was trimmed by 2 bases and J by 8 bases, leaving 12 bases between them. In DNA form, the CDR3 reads TGTGCCTGGAGTCGCGGGGATGGAGAAAAACTGTTTTTT. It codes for CAWSRGDGEKLFF.

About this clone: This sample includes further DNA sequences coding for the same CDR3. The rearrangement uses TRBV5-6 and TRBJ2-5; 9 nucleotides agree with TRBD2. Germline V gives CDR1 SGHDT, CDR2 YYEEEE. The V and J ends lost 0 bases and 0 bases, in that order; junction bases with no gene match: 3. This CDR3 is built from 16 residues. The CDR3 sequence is CASSLVAGGDQETQYF. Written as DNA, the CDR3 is TGTGCCAGCAGCTTGGTTGCGGGAGGGGACCAAGAGACCCAGTACTTC.

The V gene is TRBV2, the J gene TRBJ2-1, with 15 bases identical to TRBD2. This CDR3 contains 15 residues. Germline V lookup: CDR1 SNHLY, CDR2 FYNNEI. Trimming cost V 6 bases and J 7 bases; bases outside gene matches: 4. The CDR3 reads CASRGLAGGRNEQFF. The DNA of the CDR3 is TGTGCCAGCAGGGGACTAGCGGGAGGACGGAATGAGCAGTTCTTC.

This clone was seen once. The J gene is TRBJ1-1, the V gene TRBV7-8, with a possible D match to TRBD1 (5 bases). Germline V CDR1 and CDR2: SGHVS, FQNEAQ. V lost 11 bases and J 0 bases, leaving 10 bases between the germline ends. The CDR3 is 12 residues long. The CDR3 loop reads CAGGTVNTEAFF. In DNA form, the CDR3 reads TGTGCCGGGGGGACCGTGAACACTGAAGCTTTCTTT.

The CDR3 DNA reads as TGCAGCGTTCCGACTAGCGGGAGGGTCAATGAGCAGTTCTTC. Protein product: CSVPTSGRVNEQFF. The J gene is TRBJ2-1, the V gene TRBV29-1, with 14 bases fitting TRBD2. The CDR3 runs to 14 residues. CDR1 and CDR2 (germline): SQVTM, ANQGSEA. After removal of 5 bases from V and 6 bases from J, the junction contained 3 bases not matched to a gene.

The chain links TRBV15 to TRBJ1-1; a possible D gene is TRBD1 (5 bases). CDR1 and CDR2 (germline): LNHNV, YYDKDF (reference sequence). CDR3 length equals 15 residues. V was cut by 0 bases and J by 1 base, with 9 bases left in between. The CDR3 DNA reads TGTGCCACCAGCAGAGATGTTGGGGCGAACACTGAAGCTTTCTTT. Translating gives CATSRDVGANTEAFF. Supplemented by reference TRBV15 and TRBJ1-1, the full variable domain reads DAMVIQNPRYQVTQFGKPVTLSCSQTLNHNVMYWYQQKSSQAPKLLFHYYDKDFNNEADTPDNFQSRRPNTSFCFLDIRSPGLGDTAMYLCATSRDVGANTEAFFGQGTRLTVV.

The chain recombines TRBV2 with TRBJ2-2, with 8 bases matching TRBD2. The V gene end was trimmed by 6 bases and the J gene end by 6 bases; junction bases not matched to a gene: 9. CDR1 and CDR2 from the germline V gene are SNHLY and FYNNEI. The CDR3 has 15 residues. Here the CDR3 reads CASRGSGLVPGELFF. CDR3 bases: TGTGCCAGCAGGGGATCGGGACTAGTACCCGGGGAGCTGTTTTTT.

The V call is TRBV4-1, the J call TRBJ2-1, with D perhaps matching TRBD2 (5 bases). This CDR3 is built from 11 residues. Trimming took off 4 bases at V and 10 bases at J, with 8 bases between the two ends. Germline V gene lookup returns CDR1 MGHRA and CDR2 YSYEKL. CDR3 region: CASSLDFEQFF. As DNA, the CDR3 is TGCGCCAGCAGCCTGGACTTCGAGCAGTTCTTC.

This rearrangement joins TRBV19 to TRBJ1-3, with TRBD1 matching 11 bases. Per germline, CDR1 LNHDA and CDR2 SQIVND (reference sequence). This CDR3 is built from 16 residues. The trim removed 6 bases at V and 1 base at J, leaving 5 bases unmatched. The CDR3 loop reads CASRTGTGGSGNTIYF. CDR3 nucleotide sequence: TGTGCCAGTAGGACCGGGACAGGGGGGTCTGGAAACACCATATATTTT.

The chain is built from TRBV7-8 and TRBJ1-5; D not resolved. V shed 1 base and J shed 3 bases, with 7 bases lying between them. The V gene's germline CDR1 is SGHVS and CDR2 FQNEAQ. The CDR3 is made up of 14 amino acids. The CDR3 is CASSLDRANQPQHF. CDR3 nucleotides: TGTGCCAGCAGCTTAGACAGAGCCAATCAGCCCCAGCATTTT.

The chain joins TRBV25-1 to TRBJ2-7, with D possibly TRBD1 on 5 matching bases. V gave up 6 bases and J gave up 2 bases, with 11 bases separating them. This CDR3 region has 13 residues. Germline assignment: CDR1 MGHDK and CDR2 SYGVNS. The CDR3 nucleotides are TGTGCCAGCAGAGACAGTGAGACCTACGAGCAGTACTTC. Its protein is CASRDSETYEQYF.

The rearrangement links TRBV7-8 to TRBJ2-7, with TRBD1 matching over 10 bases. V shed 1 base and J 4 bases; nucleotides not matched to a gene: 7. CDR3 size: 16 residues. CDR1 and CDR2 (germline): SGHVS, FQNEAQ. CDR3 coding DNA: TGTGCCAGCAGCTTAGGGAGACAGGGGGCGCCGTACGAGCAGTACTTC. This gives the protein CASSLGRQGAPYEQYF.

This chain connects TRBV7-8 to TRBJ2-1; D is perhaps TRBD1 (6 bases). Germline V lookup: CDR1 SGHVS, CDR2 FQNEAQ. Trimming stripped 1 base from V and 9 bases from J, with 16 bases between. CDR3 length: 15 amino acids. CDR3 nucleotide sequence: TGTGCCAGCAGCTTAGGGCCCGGGACAACGGTTGAGCAGTTCTTC. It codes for CASSLGPGTTVEQFF.

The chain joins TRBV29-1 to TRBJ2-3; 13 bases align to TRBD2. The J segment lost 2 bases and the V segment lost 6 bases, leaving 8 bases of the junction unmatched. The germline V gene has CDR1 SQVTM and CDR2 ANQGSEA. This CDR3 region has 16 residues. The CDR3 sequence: CSVDTGLAGPTDTQYF. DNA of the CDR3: TGCAGCGTAGACACGGGACTAGCGGGGCCCACAGATACGCAGTATTTT.

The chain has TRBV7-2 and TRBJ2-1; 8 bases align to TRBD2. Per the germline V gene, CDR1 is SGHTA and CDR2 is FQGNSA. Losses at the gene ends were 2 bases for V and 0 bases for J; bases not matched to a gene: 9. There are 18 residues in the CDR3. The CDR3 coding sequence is TGTGCCAGCAGCTTATTCCCTCAGCGGGAGAGCTCCTACAATGAGCAGTTCTTC. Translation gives CASSLFPQRESSYNEQFF.

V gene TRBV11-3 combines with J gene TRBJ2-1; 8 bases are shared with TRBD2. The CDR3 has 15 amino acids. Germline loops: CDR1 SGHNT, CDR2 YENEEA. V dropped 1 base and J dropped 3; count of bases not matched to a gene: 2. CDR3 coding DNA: TGTGCCAGCAGCTTAGGTAGCGGGGTCTACAATGAGCAGTTCTTC. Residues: CASSLGSGVYNEQFF.